This T cell receptor (beta chain) came from a study of CD8+CD57+ T cells in acquired aplastic anemia. Across the whole study: The sorted CD4+ and CD8+ cells yielded an average about 3.5 ug of DNA. As sequenced from healthy donors, CD4+ cells averaged roughly 11 million reads. Findings of the study overall: Patients and controls shared 25 to 30 CD8+ CDR3 sequences, which appeared highly expressed in patients and within their immunodominant clones. A significant difference in CD8+ Simpson's diversity between patients and controls was not found.

This CDR3 region has 14 residues. Germline CDR1 and CDR2: SQVTM and ANQGSEA. The V gene lost 6 bases and the J gene lost 8 bases, with 22 bases spanning the gap. As regards this clonotype: No antigen is known for it.

Both TCR beta VDJ combination and CDR3 sequence profiling were carried out. Genomic DNA was the template for this profiling. TCRdb redid the calling of the reads with MiXCR, one entry per CDR3 protein. The sample yields a few hundred thousand distinct CDR3 sequences, around 60% seen once. The receptor was derived from a human donor in good health. The chain employs TRBV29-1 and TRBJ1-2; possibly TRBD1 for D (6 bases). The sample taken for sequencing was sorted CD4+, CD8+, or CD8+CD57+ T cells (not recorded which) from PBMCs. The CDR3 DNA follows: TGCAGCGTCCACGGTGGGGGGGGCCCTGGGGGCTACACCTTC. Translation: CSVHGGGGPGGYTF.